The T cell receptor (beta chain) under discussion was sequenced for a study of T cell responses to AZD1222 COVID-19 vaccine. Study context: Samples with a second dose at about 4 or about 12 weeks were pooled together.

Note on this clone: Its specificity is not known.

V lost 3 bases to trimming and J lost 5 bases; unmatched junction nucleotides: 4. Germline V CDR1 and CDR2: KGHSH, LQKENI. This CDR3 is 14 amino acids long. Assay: immunoSEQ multiplex PCR; the TCRdb copy retains only in-frame clones and omits some. The table includes over 75,000 clones, roughly 89% detected once. General study points: A reported finding is that nearly half of spike-specific TCRs target unmutated variant regions. In a largely white British group with more females than males, clonal diversity was possibly underestimated.

Source: peripheral blood, taken on day 0 of AZD1222 vaccination. V usage is TRBV18 and J usage is TRBJ2-7, with 10 bases aligning to TRBD1. The sequence was obtained from an adult in good health. CDR3 sequence reads: CASSPRQGANEQYF. In DNA form, the CDR3 reads TGTGCCAGCTCACCCCGACAGGGGGCTAACGAGCAGTACTTC.